The subject of this entry is one TCR beta chain. What it recognizes is unknown. This sample was included in a study of beta chain features in type 1 diabetes. Sequenced material consisted of expressed TCRB transcripts (all of the isolated RNA was reverse transcribed). The assay was immunoSEQ multiplex PCR, and TCRdb's table has in-frame clones only and misses some. Of more than 550,000 clones in the sample, roughly 13% are singletons; the top ten hold approximately 0.043%. Trimming pared 6 bases from V and 1 base from J, leaving 10 bases between. Germline CDR1 is SGHTS and CDR2 is YDEGEE. This CDR3 region has 14 residues. Whole-study findings and limits: Shorter TCRB CDR3s, moderately but significantly so, were found in Type 1 diabetes patients in all four CD4+ subsets.

Sequenced: naive CD4+ T cells from blood. This receptor was obtained from a man between 18 and 35 years old with type 1 diabetes. The J gene is TRBJ2-2, the V gene TRBV5-8, with a tentative D call TRBD1 (6 bases). CDR3 residues: CASKPDRNTGELFF. The CDR3 DNA reads as TGTGCCAGCAAACCGGACAGGAACACCGGGGAGCTGTTTTTT. Full variable domain (rest looked up from reference TRBV5-8 and TRBJ2-2): EAGVTQSPTHLIKTRGQQATLRCSPISGHTSVYWYQQALGLGLQFLLWYDEGEERNRGNFPPRFSGRQFPNYSSELNVNALELEDSALYLCASKPDRNTGELFFGEGSRLTVL.